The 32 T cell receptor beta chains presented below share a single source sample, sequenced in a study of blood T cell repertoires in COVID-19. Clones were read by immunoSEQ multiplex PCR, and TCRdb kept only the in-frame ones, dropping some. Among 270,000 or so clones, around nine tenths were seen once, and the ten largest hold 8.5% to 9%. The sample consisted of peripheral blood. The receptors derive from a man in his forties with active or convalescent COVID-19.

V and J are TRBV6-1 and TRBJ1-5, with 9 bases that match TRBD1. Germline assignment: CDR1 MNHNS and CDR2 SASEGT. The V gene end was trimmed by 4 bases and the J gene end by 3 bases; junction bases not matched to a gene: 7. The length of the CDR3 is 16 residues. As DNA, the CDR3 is TGTGCCAGCAGTGGATGGACAGGGGCGGCCAATCAGCCCCAGCATTTT. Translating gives CASSGWTGAANQPQHF.

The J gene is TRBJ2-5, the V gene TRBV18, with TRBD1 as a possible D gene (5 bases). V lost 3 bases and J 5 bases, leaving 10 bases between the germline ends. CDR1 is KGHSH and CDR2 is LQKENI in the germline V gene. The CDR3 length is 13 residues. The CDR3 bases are TGTGCCAGCTCACCCCTTGGGGCTGAGACCCAGTACTTC. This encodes CASSPLGAETQYF. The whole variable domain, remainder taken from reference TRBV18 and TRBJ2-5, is NAGVMQNPRHLVRRRGQEARLRCSPMKGHSHVYWYRQLPEEGLKFMVYLQKENIIDESGMPKERFSAEFPKEGPSILRIQQVVRGDSAAYFCASSPLGAETQYFGPGTRLLVL.

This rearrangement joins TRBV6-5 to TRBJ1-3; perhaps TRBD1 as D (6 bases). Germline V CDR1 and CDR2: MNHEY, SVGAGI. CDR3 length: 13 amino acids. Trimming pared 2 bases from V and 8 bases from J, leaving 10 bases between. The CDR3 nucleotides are TGTGCCAGCAGTTACCGGGGGGGCCACACCATATATTTT. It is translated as CASSYRGGHTIYF.

The CDR3 reads CASRSTGGADQPQHF. The CDR3, as DNA: TGTGCCAGCAGGTCGACAGGGGGCGCCGATCAGCCCCAGCATTTT. The chain couples TRBV6-6 to TRBJ1-5, with 10 positions matching TRBD1. CDR3 length: 15 residues. With 6 bases clipped from V and 5 bases from J, the junction kept 7 bases outside the gene matches. Germline CDR1 reads MNHNY; CDR2 reads SVGAGI (reference sequence).

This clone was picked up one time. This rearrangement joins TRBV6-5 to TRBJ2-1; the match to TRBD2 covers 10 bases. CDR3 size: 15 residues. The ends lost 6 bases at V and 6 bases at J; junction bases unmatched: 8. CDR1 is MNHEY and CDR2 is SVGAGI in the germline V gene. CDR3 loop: CASSRTSGVSNEQFF. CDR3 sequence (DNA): TGTGCCAGCAGCAGAACTAGCGGGGTCTCCAATGAGCAGTTCTTC.

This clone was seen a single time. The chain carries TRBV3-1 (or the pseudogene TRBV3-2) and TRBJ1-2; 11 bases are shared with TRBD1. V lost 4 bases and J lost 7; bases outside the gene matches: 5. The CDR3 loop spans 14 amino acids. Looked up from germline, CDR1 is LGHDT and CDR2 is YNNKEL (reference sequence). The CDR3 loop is CASSRGQGGAGYTF. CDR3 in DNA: TGTGCCAGCAGCCGGGGACAGGGGGGTGCTGGCTACACCTTC.

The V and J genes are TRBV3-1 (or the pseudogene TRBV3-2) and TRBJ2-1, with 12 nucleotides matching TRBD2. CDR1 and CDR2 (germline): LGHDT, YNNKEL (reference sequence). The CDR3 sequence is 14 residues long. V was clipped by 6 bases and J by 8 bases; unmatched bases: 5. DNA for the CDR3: TGTGCCAGCAGTCTAGCGGGGGGGCCGGATGAGCAGTTCTTC. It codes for CASSLAGGPDEQFF.

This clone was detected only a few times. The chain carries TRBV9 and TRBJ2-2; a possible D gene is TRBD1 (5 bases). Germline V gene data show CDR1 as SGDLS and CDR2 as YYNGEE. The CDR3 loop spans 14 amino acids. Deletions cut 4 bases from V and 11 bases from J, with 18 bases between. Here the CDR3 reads CASSKNRIGFELFF. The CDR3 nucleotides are TGTGCCAGCAGCAAAAACAGGATAGGGTTTGAGCTGTTTTTT.

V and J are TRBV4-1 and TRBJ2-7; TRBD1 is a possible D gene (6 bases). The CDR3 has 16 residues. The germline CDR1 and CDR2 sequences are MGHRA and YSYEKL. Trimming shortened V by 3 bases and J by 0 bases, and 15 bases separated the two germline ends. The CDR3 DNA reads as TGCGCCAGCAGCCACCCAGGGGACGCAAGCTCCTACGAGCAGTACTTC. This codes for CASSHPGDASSYEQYF.

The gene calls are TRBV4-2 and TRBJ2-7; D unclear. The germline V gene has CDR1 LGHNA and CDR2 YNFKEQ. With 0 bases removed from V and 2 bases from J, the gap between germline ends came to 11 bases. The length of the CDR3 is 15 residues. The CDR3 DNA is TGTGCCAGCAGCCAAGATAACCAGGCCCCCTACGAGCAGTACTTC. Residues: CASSQDNQAPYEQYF.

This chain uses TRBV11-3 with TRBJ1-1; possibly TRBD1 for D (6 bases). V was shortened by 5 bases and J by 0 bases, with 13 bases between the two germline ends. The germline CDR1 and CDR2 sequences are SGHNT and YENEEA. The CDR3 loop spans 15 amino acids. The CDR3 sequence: CASSRTGSLNTEAFF. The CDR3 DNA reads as TGTGCCAGCAGCCGTACAGGGAGTCTGAACACTGAAGCTTTCTTT.

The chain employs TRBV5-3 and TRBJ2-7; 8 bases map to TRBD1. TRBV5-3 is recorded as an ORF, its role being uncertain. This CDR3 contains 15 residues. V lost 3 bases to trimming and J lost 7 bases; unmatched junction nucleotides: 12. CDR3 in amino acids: CARSWRVDRVEEQYF. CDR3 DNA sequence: TGTGCCAGAAGCTGGAGGGTGGACAGGGTAGAAGAGCAGTACTTC.

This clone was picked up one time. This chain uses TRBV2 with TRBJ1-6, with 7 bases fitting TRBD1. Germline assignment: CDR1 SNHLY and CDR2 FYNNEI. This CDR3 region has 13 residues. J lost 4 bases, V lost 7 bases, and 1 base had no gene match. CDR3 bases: TGTGCCAGCAAGGGACAGTATAATTCACCCCTCCACTTT. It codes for CASKGQYNSPLHF.

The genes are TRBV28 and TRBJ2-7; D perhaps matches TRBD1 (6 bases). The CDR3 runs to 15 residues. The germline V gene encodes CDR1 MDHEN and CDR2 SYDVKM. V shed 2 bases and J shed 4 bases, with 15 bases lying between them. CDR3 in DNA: TGTGCCAGCAGTTTAGATACAGGGCTCATTTACGAGCAGTACTTC. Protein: CASSLDTGLIYEQYF.

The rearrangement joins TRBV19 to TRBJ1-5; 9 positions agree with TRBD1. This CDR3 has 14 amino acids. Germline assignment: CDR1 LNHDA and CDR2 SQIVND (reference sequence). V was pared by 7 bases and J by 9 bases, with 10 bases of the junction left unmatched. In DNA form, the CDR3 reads TGTGCCAGTACCATTCCGACAGGGGGACTGCCCCAGCATTTT. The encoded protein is CASTIPTGGLPQHF.

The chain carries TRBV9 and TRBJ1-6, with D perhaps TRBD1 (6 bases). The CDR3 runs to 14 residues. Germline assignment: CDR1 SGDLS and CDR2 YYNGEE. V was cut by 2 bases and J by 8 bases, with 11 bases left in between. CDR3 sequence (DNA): TGTGCCAGCAGCGTCACAGGGTCGTATTCACCCCTCCACTTT. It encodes CASSVTGSYSPLHF.

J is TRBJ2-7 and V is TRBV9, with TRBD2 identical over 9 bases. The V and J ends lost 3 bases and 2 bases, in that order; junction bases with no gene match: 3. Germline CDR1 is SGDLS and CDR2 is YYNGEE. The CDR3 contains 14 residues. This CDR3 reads CASSGTSETYEQYF. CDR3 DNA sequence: TGTGCCAGCAGCGGGACTAGCGAGACCTACGAGCAGTACTTC.

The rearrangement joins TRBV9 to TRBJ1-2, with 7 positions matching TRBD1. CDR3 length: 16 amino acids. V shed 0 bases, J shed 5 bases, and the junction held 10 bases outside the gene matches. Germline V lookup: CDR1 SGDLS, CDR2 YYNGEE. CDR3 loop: CASSVVDRPLFYGYTF. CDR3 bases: TGTGCCAGCAGCGTAGTGGACAGGCCCCTCTTTTATGGCTACACCTTC.

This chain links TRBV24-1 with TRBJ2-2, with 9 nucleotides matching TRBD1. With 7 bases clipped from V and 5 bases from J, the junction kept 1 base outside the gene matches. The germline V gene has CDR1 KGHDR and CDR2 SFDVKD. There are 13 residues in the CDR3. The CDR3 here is CATRQGATGELFF. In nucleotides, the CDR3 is TGTGCCACCAGACAGGGGGCAACCGGGGAGCTGTTTTTT.

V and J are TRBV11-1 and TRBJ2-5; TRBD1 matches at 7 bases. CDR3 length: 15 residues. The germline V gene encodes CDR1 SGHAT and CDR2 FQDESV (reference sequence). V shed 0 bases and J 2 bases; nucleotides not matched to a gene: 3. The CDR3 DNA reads TGTGCCAGCAGCTTAGCCGAGACAGGGCAAGAGACCCAGTACTTC. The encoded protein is CASSLAETGQETQYF. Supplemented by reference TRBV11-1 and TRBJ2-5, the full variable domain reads EAEVAQSPRYKITEKSQAVAFWCDPISGHATLYWYRQILGQGPELLVQFQDESVVDDSQLPKDRFSAERLKGVDSTLKIQPAELGDSAMYLCASSLAETGQETQYFGPGTRLLVL.

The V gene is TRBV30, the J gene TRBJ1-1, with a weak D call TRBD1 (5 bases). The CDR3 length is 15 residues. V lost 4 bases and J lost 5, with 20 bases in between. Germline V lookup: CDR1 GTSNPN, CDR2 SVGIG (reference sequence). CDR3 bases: TGTGCCTGGAAAGGCCGCTCCCGGGGGAGGACTGAAGCTTTCTTT. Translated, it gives CAWKGRSRGRTEAFF.

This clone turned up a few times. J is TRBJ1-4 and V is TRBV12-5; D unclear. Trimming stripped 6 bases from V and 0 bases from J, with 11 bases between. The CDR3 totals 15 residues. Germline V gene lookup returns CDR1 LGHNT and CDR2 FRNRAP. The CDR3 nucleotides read TGTGCTAGTGGCACACCCGGGGCAACTAATGAAAAACTGTTTTTT. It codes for CASGTPGATNEKLFF.

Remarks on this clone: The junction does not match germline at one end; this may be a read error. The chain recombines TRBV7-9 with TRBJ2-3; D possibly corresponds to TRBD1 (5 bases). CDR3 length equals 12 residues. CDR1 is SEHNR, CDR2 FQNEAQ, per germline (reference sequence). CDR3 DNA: TGTGCCAGCAGCCCAGCAGTAGGGGCAAGGGATTTT. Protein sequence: CASSPAVGARDF.

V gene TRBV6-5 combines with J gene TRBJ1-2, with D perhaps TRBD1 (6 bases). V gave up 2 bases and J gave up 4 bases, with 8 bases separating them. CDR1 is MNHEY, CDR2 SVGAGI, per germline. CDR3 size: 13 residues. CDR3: CASSYGTTYGYTF. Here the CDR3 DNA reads TGTGCCAGCAGTTACGGGACAACCTATGGCTACACCTTC.

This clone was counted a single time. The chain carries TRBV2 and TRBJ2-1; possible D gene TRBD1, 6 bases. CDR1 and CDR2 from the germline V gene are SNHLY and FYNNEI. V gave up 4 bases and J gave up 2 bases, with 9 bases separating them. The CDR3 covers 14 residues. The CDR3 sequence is CASSVGQTYNEQFF. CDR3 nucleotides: TGTGCCAGCAGTGTGGGACAAACCTACAATGAGCAGTTCTTC.

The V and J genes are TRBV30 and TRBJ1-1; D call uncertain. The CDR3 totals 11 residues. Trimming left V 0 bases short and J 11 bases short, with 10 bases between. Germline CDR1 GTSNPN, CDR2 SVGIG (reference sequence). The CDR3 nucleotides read TGTGCCTGGAGTGTACGAGGCGTCGCTTTCTTT. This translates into CAWSVRGVAFF.

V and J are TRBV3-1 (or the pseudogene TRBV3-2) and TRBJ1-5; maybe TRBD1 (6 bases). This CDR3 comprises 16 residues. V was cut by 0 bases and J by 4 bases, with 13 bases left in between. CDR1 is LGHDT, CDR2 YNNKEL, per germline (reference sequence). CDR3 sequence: CASSQDPAGANQPQHF. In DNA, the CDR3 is TGTGCCAGCAGCCAAGATCCGGCAGGGGCAAATCAGCCCCAGCATTTT.

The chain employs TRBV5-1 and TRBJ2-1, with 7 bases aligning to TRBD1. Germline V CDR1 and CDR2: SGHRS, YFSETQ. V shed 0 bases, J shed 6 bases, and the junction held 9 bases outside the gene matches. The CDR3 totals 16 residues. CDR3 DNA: TGCGCCAGCAGCTTGGGCTGGCGACAGGGTTTCAATGAGCAGTTCTTC. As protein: CASSLGWRQGFNEQFF.

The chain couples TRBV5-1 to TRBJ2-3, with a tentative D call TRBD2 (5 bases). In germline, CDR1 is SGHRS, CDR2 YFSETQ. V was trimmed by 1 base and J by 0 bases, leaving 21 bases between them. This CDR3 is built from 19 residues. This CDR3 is CASSLHAGLPDISTDTQYF. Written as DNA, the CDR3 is TGCGCCAGCAGCTTGCATGCGGGTCTACCCGATATTAGCACAGATACGCAGTATTTT.

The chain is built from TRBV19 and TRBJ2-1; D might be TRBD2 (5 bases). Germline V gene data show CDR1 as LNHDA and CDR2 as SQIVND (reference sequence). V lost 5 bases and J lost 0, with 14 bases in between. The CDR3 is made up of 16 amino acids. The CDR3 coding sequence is TGTGCCAGTAGTTACAGTCCGGCGGGCTCCTACAATGAGCAGTTCTTC. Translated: CASSYSPAGSYNEQFF.

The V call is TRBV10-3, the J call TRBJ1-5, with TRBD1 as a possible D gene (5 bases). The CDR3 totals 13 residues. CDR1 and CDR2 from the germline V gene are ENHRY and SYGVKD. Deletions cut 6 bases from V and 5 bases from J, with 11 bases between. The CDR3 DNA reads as TGTGCCATCAGCTCGCAGACAGATCAGCCCCAGCATTTT. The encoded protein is CAISSQTDQPQHF.

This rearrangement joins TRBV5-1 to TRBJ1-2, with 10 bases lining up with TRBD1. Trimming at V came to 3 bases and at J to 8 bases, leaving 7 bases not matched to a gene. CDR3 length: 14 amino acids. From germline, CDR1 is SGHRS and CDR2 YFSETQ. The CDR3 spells CASSSTGTGVGYTF. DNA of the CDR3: TGCGCCAGCAGCTCCACCGGGACAGGGGTCGGCTACACCTTC. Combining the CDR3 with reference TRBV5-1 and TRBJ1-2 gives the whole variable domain KAGVTQTPRYLIKTRGQQVTLSCSPISGHRSVSWYQQTPGQGLQFLFEYFSETQRNKGNFPGRFSGRQFSNSRSEMNVSTLELGDSALYLCASSSTGTGVGYTFGSGTRLTVV.